Each of the 2 T cell receptor beta chains below was sequenced from the same sample in a study of low-dose radiotherapy and immunotherapy resistance in tumors. cDNA synthesis used a TRAV/TRBV-specific primer set for both chains. With a V-primer adapter and a constant-region primer, TCRs were amplified for roughly 21 PCR cycles. TCRdb re-called the reads through MiXCR, storing one row per CDR3 protein. Altogether some 71,000 distinct CDR3 sequences are present, around 29% being singletons, with the ten largest covering around 10%. Time point indicated: before trial treatment. The source material was PBMCs, sampled before treatment. These receptors were collected from a female donor with ovarian cancer.

This clonotype was seen just once. The V and J genes are TRBV5-3 and TRBJ2-1; TRBD2 agrees at 8 bases. TRBV5-3 is an ORF, with its function uncertain. J gave up 6 bases and V 8 bases, and 10 bases lay outside the gene matches. The CDR3 has 14 amino acids. The CDR3 protein is CASSTNSGGNEQFF. In DNA form, the CDR3 reads TGTGCCAGCAGCACCAACAGCGGGGGCAATGAGCAGTTCTTC.

This clonotype was recorded many times. CDR3 loop: CASSLDWGKRSPLHF. The CDR3 DNA follows: TGTGCCAGCAGCTTGGACTGGGGGAAGCGCTCACCCCTCCACTTT. V usage is TRBV5-5 and J usage is TRBJ1-6; maybe TRBD1 (5 bases). The germline gives CDR1 SGHKS, CDR2 YYEKEE (reference sequence). CDR3 length: 15 amino acids. V was clipped by 0 bases and J by 10 bases, with 14 bases between them.